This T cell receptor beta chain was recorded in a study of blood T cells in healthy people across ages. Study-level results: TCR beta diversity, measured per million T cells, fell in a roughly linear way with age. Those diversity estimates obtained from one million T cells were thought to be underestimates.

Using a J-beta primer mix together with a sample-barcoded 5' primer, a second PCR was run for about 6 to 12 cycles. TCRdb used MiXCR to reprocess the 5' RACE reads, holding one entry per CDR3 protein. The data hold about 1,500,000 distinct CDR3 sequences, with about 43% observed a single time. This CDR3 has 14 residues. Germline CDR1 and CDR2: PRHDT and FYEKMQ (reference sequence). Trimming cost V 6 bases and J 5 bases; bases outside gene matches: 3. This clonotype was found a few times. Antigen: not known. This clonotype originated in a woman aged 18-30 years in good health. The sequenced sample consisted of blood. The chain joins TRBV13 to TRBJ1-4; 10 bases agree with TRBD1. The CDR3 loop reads CASRRGQGNEKLFF. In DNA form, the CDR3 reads TGTGCCAGCAGAAGGGGACAGGGGAATGAAAAACTGTTTTTT.